This entry concerns a single T cell receptor beta chain. Sequencing was performed with immunoSEQ multiplex PCR; in TCRdb, only in-frame clones are kept and a portion is missing. The table shows 200,000 to 300,000 clones, with roughly 83% occurring only once. The sample is drawn from a study of blood T cell repertoires in COVID-19. The CDR3 consists of 16 residues. V dropped 2 bases and J dropped 6; count of bases not matched to a gene: 10. Germline lookup yields CDR1 MNHNS and CDR2 SASEGT. The chain employs TRBV6-1 and TRBJ2-5, with 9 bases identical to TRBD1. The sample consisted of peripheral blood. The sequence was obtained from a man aged 35-49 years with acute or convalescent COVID-19. The CDR3 protein is CASSETPGQGSKTQYF. The DNA for the CDR3 is TGTGCCAGCAGTGAAACACCGGGACAGGGTTCTAAGACCCAGTACTTC.